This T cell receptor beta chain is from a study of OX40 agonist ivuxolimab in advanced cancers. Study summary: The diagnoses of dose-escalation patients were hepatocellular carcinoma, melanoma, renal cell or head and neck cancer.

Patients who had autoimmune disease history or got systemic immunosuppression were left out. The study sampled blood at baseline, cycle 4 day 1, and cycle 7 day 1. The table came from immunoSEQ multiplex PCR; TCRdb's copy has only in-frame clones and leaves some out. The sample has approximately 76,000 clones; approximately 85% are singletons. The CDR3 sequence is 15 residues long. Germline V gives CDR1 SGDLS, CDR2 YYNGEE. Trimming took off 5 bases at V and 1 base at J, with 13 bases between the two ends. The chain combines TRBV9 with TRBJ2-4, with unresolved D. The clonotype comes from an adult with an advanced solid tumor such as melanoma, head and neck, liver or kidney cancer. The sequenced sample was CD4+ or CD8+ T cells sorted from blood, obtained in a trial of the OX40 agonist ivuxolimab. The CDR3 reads CASSADPDAKNIQYF. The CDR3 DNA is TGTGCCAGCAGTGCAGACCCGGACGCCAAAAACATTCAGTACTTC.